The next 19 T cell receptor beta chains were all read from a single sample in a study of cytomegalovirus exposure and HLA in healthy donors. TCRdb's copy holds only in-frame clones and misses some; the assay was immunoSEQ multiplex PCR. The sample yields roughly 240,000 clones, just under 90% seen once. The sample comprised PBMCs. These receptor sequences come from a young man in good health and CMV-seronegative.

Only one count was recorded for this clone. The V call is TRBV30, the J call TRBJ2-7; TRBD2 matches 7 bases. Trimming at V came to 0 bases and at J to 3 bases, leaving 8 bases not matched to a gene. Germline V gene sequence: CDR1 GTSNPN, CDR2 SVGIG (reference sequence). The CDR3 has 15 residues. The CDR3, as DNA: TGTGCCTGGAGTGTACAAGTTAGCGGGCACTACGAGCAGTACTTC. Its protein is CAWSVQVSGHYEQYF. Based on the CDR3 plus reference TRBV30 and TRBJ2-7, the full variable domain is SQTIHQWPATLVQPVGSPLSLECTVEGTSNPNLYWYRQAAGRGLQLLFYSVGIGQISSEVPQNLSASRPQDRQFILSSKKLLLSDSGFYLCAWSVQVSGHYEQYFGPGTRLTVT.

The rearrangement links TRBV30 to TRBJ2-3, with 12 bases aligning to TRBD2. Germline V gene data show CDR1 as GTSNPN and CDR2 as SVGIG (reference sequence). With 0 bases clipped from V and 0 bases from J, the junction kept 7 bases outside the gene matches. The CDR3 has 18 residues. The CDR3 sequence: CAWSVRLAGGTSTDTQYF. In nucleotides, the CDR3 is TGTGCCTGGAGTGTCAGGCTAGCGGGAGGGACTAGCACAGATACGCAGTATTTT.

This clone has a single count. This chain connects TRBV7-2 to TRBJ1-2; TRBD1 agrees at 9 bases. Trimming at V came to 5 bases and at J to 0 bases, leaving 13 bases not matched to a gene. Germline V gives CDR1 SGHTA, CDR2 FQGNSA. CDR3 length equals 18 residues. DNA for the CDR3: TGTGCCAGCAGCCTCACCCCCGGGACAGGGCATTCTAACTATGGCTACACCTTC. This gives the protein CASSLTPGTGHSNYGYTF.

This chain connects TRBV5-1 to TRBJ2-7, with 9 nucleotides matching TRBD1. Germline V CDR1 and CDR2: SGHRS, YFSETQ. The junction had 8 bases not matched to a gene; V was cut back by 5 bases and J by 5 bases. The CDR3 runs 14 residues. The CDR3 bases are TGCGCCAGCAGAGAATACAGGGGGCCCGACGAGCAGTACTTC. Its translation is CASREYRGPDEQYF.

The rearrangement links TRBV5-1 to TRBJ1-3; possibly TRBD1 for D (5 bases). The germline V and J ends were trimmed by 7 bases and 0 bases, with 14 bases remaining between them. Germline CDR1 and CDR2: SGHRS and YFSETQ. This CDR3 is 15 amino acids long. CDR3 in DNA: TGCGCCAGCTCGAAGGACACTGACTCTGGAAACACCATATATTTT. Amino acids: CASSKDTDSGNTIYF. The full variable domain, in which reference TRBV5-1 and TRBJ1-3 provide the parts outside the CDR3, is KAGVTQTPRYLIKTRGQQVTLSCSPISGHRSVSWYQQTPGQGLQFLFEYFSETQRNKGNFPGRFSGRQFSNSRSEMNVSTLELGDSALYLCASSKDTDSGNTIYFGEGSWLTVV.

The rearrangement uses TRBV10-3 and TRBJ2-7, with no clear D. The CDR3 consists of 14 residues. The V end lost 3 bases, the J end lost 9 bases, and 18 bases lay between the germline ends. Per germline, CDR1 ENHRY and CDR2 SYGVKD. The CDR3 DNA sequence: TGTGCCATCAGTGAATCCCGGTCCGGGTTTTGGCAGTACTTC. Translated: CAISESRSGFWQYF.

This chain links TRBV5-1 with TRBJ2-7, with 8 bases fitting TRBD2. Germline V gene sequence: CDR1 SGHRS, CDR2 YFSETQ. This CDR3 has 15 residues. V lost 0 bases and J lost 3; bases outside the gene matches: 5. The CDR3 reads CASSLGGLDNYEQYF. DNA for the CDR3: TGCGCCAGCAGCTTGGGGGGACTAGATAACTACGAGCAGTACTTC.

The chain joins TRBV27 to TRBJ1-5, with D possibly being TRBD1 (5 bases). This CDR3 spans 15 amino acids. Trimming took 2 bases from V and 0 from J, leaving 8 bases between them. Germline lookup yields CDR1 MNHEY and CDR2 SMNVEV (reference sequence). CDR3 sequence reads: CASSLDRTSNQPQHF. In DNA form, the CDR3 reads TGTGCCAGCAGTTTAGACAGAACTAGCAATCAGCCCCAGCATTTT.

The V call is TRBV12-2, the J call TRBJ2-6; the table's D call of TRBD1 was not tested on the DNA. TRBV12-2 is recorded as a pseudogene. The CDR3 spans 23 residues. CDR3 in amino acids: CASRPVPAAGGKGASSGANVLTF. In DNA form, the CDR3 reads TGTGCAAGTCGCCCCGTACCCGCGGCAGGGGGAAAGGGGGCGAGCTCTGGGGCCAACGTCCTGACTTTC.

The J gene is TRBJ2-7, the V gene TRBV28; 9 positions agree with TRBD1. V was clipped by 5 bases and J by 5 bases; unmatched bases: 10. CDR1 is MDHEN, CDR2 SYDVKM, per germline. The CDR3 has 15 residues. The CDR3 spells CASSAGQGSIHEQYF. CDR3 bases: TGTGCCAGCAGTGCAGGACAGGGGTCCATCCACGAGCAGTACTTC.

The sample holds one count of this clone. The genes are TRBV25-1 and TRBJ2-7; perhaps TRBD1 as D (6 bases). The V gene lost 1 base and the J gene lost 7 bases, with 14 bases spanning the gap. The germline CDR1 and CDR2 sequences are MGHDK and SYGVNS. This CDR3 comprises 14 residues. The CDR3 nucleotides are TGTGCCAGCAGTGAATCGGGTGGGGGCGGAGAGCAGTACTTC. Its translation: CASSESGGGGEQYF.

V usage is TRBV10-3 and J usage is TRBJ2-7; D is perhaps TRBD1 (6 bases). This CDR3 is built from 12 residues. V was cut by 4 bases and J by 2 bases, with 6 bases left in between. The germline CDR1 and CDR2 sequences are ENHRY and SYGVKD. Here the CDR3 reads CAISGTAYEQYF. For the CDR3, the DNA is TGTGCCATCAGTGGGACAGCCTACGAGCAGTACTTC.

This chain connects TRBV5-1 to TRBJ2-7, with D tentatively TRBD1 (6 bases). Between the trimmed V and J ends, which lost 0 bases and 5 bases, there was a span of 15 bases. CDR3 length equals 15 residues. Germline CDR1 is SGHRS and CDR2 is YFSETQ. CDR3 sequence reads: CASSLGGLPIHEQYF. The CDR3 nucleotides read TGCGCCAGCAGCTTGGGGGGGCTTCCCATACACGAGCAGTACTTC.

This rearrangement joins TRBV6-5 to TRBJ2-7, with D possibly being TRBD1 (6 bases). CDR1 and CDR2 from the germline V gene are MNHEY and SVGAGI. V lost 5 bases, J lost 5 bases, and 16 bases lay in between. The CDR3 length is 14 residues. CDR3 bases: TGTGCCAGCAGTGACCGAACAGGGAAAGACGAGCAGTACTTC. This sequence encodes CASSDRTGKDEQYF.

The chain recombines TRBV4-2 with TRBJ2-1; D gene unclear. In germline, CDR1 is LGHNA, CDR2 YNFKEQ. Between the trimmed V and J ends, which lost 0 bases and 8 bases, there was a span of 14 bases. This CDR3 is built from 15 residues. The CDR3 loop reads CASSQELFYLDEQFF. The CDR3 DNA reads as TGTGCCAGCAGCCAAGAACTCTTCTACCTCGATGAGCAGTTCTTC.

This clone was observed a few times. The chain uses TRBV7-9 and TRBJ2-3, with a tentative D call TRBD1 (6 bases). The CDR3 consists of 15 residues. The germline CDR1 and CDR2 sequences are SEHNR and FQNEAQ (reference sequence). Trimming removed 3 bases at V and 6 bases at J, with 16 bases between. The CDR3 region is CASSLMAEGEDTQYF. CDR3 DNA sequence: TGTGCCAGCAGCTTGATGGCAGAGGGGGAGGATACGCAGTATTTT.

The rearrangement uses TRBV5-1 and TRBJ2-2; D gene ambiguous. Trimming shortened V by 8 bases and J by 7 bases, and 9 bases separated the two germline ends. The CDR3 consists of 11 residues. Germline V gives CDR1 SGHRS, CDR2 YFSETQ. The CDR3 sequence: CARVRNGELFF. In DNA, the CDR3 is TGCGCCAGGGTGAGAAACGGGGAGCTGTTTTTT.

This clone came up once. The rearrangement links TRBV27 to TRBJ1-2, with D unresolved. The germline V gene has CDR1 MNHEY and CDR2 SMNVEV (reference sequence). The CDR3 contains 17 residues. V gave up 5 bases and J gave up 2 bases, with 21 bases separating them. The CDR3, as DNA: TGTGCCAGCAGTCCCTCTGGGAGACTGACCCGAAACTATGGCTACACCTTC. Translated, it gives CASSPSGRLTRNYGYTF.

The DNA of the CDR3 is TGTGCCAGCACCACCCCAGGGACAGATACGCAGTATTTT. Protein product: CASTTPGTDTQYF. The rearrangement uses TRBV7-9 and TRBJ2-3, with D tentatively TRBD1 (5 bases). Trimming removed 7 bases at V and 3 bases at J, with 11 bases between. Germline-derived CDR1 and CDR2 are SEHNR and FQNEAQ (reference sequence). The CDR3 extends over 13 amino acids.